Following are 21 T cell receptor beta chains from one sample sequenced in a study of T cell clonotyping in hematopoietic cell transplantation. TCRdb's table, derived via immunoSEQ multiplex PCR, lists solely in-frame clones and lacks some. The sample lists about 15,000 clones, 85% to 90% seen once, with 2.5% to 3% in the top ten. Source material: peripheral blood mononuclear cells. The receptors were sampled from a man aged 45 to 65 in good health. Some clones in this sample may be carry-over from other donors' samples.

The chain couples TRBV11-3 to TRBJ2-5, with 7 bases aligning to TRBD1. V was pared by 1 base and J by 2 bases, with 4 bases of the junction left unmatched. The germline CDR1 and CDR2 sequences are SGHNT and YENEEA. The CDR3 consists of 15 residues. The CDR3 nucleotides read TGTGCCAGCAGCTTAGTAGCGACAGGGCAAGAGACCCAGTACTTC. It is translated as CASSLVATGQETQYF.

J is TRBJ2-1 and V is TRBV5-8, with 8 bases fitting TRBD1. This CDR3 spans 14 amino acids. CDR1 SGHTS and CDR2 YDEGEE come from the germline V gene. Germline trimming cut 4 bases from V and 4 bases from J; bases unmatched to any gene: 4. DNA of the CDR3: TGTGCCAGCAGCATACGACAGGGGTACAATGAGCAGTTCTTC. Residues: CASSIRQGYNEQFF.

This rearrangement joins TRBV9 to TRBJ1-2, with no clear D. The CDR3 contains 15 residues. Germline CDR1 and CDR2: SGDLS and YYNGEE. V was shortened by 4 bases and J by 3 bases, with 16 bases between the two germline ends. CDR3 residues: CASSSPRGLDYGYTF. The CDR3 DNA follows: TGTGCCAGCAGCTCACCACGAGGATTAGACTATGGCTACACCTTC.

In DNA, the CDR3 is TGTGCCAGCCGGCTAGCGCAAGATACGCAGTATTTT. Encoded protein: CASRLAQDTQYF. J is TRBJ2-3 and V is TRBV6-1; a weak D match, TRBD2 (6 bases). The ends were cut back, 8 bases at V and 5 bases at J, with 11 bases in the middle. Per the germline V gene, CDR1 is MNHNS and CDR2 is SASEGT. The CDR3 loop spans 12 amino acids.

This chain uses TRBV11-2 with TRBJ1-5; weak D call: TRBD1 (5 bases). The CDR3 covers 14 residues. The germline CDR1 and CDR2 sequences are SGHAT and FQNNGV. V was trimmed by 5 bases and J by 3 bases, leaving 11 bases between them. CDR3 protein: CASSLGHLNQPQHF. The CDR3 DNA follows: TGTGCCAGCAGCCTTGGACACCTCAATCAGCCCCAGCATTTT.

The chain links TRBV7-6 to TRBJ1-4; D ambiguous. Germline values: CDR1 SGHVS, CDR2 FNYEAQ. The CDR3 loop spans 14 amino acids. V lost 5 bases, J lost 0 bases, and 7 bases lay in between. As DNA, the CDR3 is TGTGCCAGCAGCCGCCTCTCAACTAATGAAAAACTGTTTTTT. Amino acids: CASSRLSTNEKLFF.

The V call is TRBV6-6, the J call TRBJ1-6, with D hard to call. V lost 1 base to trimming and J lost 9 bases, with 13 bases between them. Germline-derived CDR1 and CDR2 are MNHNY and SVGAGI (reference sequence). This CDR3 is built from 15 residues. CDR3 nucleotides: TGTGCCAGCAGTTACTACGAATTAGGAATTTCACCCCTCCACTTT. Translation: CASSYYELGISPLHF.

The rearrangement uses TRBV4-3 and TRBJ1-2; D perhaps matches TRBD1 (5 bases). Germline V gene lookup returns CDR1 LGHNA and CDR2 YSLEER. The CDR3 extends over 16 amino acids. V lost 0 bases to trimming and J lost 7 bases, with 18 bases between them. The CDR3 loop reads CASSQELDTGRGGYTF. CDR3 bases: TGCGCCAGCAGCCAAGAATTGGACACCGGGCGTGGTGGCTACACCTTC.

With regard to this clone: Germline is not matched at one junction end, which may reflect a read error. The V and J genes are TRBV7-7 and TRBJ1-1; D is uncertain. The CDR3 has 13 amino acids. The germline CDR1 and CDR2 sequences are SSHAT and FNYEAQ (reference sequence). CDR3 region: CASSLALNTEAFF. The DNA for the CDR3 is TGTGCTAGCAGCTTAGCGCTGAACACTGAAGCTTTCTTT.

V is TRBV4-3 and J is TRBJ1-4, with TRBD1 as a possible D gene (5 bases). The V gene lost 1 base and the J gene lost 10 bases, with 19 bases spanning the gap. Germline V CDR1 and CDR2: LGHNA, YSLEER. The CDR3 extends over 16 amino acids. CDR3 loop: CASSQASDGTRGKLFF. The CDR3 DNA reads TGCGCCAGCAGCCAAGCTTCCGACGGGACCCGAGGAAAACTGTTTTTT.

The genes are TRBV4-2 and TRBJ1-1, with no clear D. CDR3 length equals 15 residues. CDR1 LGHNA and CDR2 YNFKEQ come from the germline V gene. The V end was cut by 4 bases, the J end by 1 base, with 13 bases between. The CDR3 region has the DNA TGTGCCAGCAGCCGGTCTTCGGCGTGGAACACTGAAGCTTTCTTT. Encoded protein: CASSRSSAWNTEAFF.

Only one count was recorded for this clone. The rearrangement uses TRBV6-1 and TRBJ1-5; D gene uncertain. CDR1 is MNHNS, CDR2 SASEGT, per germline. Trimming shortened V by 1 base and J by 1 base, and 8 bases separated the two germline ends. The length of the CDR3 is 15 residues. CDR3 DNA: TGTGCCAGCAGTGAAGTGGGAGCGAGCAATCAGCCCCAGCATTTT. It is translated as CASSEVGASNQPQHF.

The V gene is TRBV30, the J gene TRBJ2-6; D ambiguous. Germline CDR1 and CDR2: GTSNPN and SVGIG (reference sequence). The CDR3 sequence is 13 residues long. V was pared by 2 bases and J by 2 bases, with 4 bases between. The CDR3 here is CAWSTPGANVLTF. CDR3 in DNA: TGTGCCTGGAGTACCCCTGGGGCCAACGTCCTGACTTTC.

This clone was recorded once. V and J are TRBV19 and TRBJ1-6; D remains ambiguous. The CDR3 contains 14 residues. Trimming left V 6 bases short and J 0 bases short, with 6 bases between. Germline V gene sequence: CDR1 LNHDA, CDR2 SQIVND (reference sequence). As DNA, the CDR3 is TGTGCCAGTAGGTGGAGCTCCTATAATTCACCCCTCCACTTT. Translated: CASRWSSYNSPLHF. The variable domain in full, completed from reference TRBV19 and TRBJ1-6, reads DGGITQSPKYLFRKEGQNVTLSCEQNLNHDAMYWYRQDPGQGLRLIYYSQIVNDFQKGDIAEGYSVSREKKESFPLTVTSAQKNPTAFYLCASRWSSYNSPLHFGNGTRLTVT.

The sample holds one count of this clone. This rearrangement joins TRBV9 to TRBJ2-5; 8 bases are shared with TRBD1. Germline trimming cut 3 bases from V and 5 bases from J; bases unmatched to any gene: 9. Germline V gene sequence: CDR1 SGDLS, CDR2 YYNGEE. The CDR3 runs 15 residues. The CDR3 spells CASSAQQGAMETQYF. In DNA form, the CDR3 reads TGTGCCAGCAGCGCCCAGCAGGGGGCGATGGAGACCCAGTACTTC.

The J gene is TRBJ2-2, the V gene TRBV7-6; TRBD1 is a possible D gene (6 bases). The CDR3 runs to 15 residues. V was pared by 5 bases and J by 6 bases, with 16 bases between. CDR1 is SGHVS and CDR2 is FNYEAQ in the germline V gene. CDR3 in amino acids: CASSGGSGVAGELFF. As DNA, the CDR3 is TGTGCCAGCAGCGGGGGTTCAGGGGTGGCCGGGGAGCTGTTTTTT.

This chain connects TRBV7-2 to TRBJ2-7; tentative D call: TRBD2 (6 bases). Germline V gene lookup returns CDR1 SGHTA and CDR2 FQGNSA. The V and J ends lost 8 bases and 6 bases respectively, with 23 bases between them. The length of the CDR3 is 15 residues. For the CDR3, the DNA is TGTGCCAGCGGGCTCAAGGGAGGTGTTACCGGCGAGCAGTACTTC. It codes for CASGLKGGVTGEQYF.

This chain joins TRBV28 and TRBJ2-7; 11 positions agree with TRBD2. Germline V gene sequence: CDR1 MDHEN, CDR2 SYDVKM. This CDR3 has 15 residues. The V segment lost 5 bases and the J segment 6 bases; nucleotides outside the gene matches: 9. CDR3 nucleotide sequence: TGTGCCAGCAGTACCCTTAGCGGGGGGGCCCCCGAGCAGTACTTC. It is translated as CASSTLSGGAPEQYF.

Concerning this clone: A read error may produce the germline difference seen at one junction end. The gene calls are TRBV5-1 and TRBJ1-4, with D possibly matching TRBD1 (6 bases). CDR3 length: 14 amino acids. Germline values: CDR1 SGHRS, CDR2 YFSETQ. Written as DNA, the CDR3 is TGCGCCAGCCGCTTGGGGGGCCCTAATGAAAAACTGTTTTTT. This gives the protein CASRLGGPNEKLFF.

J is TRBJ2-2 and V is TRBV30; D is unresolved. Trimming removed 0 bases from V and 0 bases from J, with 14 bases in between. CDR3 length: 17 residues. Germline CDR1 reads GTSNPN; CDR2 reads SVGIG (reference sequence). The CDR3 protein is CAWSVLRLGTNTGELFF. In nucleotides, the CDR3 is TGTGCCTGGAGTGTACTCCGTTTAGGGACGAACACCGGGGAGCTGTTTTTT.

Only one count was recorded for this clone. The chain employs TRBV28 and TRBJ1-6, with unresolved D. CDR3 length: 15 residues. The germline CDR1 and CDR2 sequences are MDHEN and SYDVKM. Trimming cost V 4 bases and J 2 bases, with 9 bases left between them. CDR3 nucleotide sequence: TGTGCCAGCAGTTCCGGGTGGGCCTATAATTCACCCCTCCACTTT. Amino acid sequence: CASSSGWAYNSPLHF. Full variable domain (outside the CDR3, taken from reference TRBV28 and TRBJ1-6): DVKVTQSSRYLVKRTGEKVFLECVQDMDHENMFWYRQDPGLGLRLIYFSYDVKMKEKGDIPEGYSVSREKKERFSLILESASTNQTSMYLCASSSGWAYNSPLHFGNGTRLTVT.